A single sample gave rise to the 27 T cell receptor beta chains below, sequenced in a study of shared clonotypes between healthy human individuals. Data came from immunoSEQ multiplex PCR; TCRdb stores just in-frame clones and leaves some out. The sample consists of approximately 2.1 million clones, approximately 95% of them appearing once. Sequencing was performed on naive CD4+ T cells from PBMCs. Noted subset: CD45RA+ positively selected. The receptors shown here come from a man aged 18 to 29 in good health. Some clones in this sample may be carry-over from other donors' samples.

This clone was found once. The chain couples TRBV7-9 to TRBJ2-5, with unresolved D. CDR1 is SEHNR and CDR2 is FQNEAQ in the germline V gene (reference sequence). V lost 6 bases and J 5 bases, leaving 16 bases between the germline ends. The CDR3 totals 14 residues. Written as DNA, the CDR3 is TGTGCCAGCAGTTTAAGAAGGTCCCTGGAGACCCAGTACTTC. Its protein is CASSLRRSLETQYF.

The rearrangement joins TRBV7-2 to TRBJ1-5; TRBD1 might be the D (6 bases). Looked up from germline, CDR1 is SGHTA and CDR2 is FQGNSA. V lost 2 bases and J 6 bases, leaving 14 bases between the germline ends. CDR3 length: 15 residues. The CDR3 DNA reads as TGTGCCAGCAGCTTACATTTGGGGGCGGGTCAGCCCCAGCATTTT. Translated, it gives CASSLHLGAGQPQHF.

V gene TRBV19 combines with J gene TRBJ2-7; 7 nucleotides align to TRBD2. Trimming took 3 bases from V and 0 from J; bases not matched to a gene: 2. The CDR3 has 14 amino acids. Per the germline V gene, CDR1 is LNHDA and CDR2 is SQIVND (reference sequence). CDR3 sequence (DNA): TGTGCCAGTAGTATGCGGGGGAGCTCCTACGAGCAGTACTTC. Translation gives CASSMRGSSYEQYF.

The V and J genes are TRBV6-4 and TRBJ2-2, with a tentative D call TRBD1 (5 bases). CDR1 MRHNA and CDR2 SNTAGT come from the germline V gene. This CDR3 contains 12 residues. V was cut by 6 bases and J by 6 bases, with 8 bases left in between. This CDR3 is CASRGPSGELFF. The CDR3 DNA is TGTGCCAGCAGGGGGCCCTCCGGGGAGCTGTTTTTT.

This clone is a singleton in its sample. The chain has TRBV13 and TRBJ2-7, with no clear D. V was pared by 3 bases and J by 2 bases, with 20 bases between. Germline CDR1 is PRHDT and CDR2 is FYEKMQ (reference sequence). The CDR3 contains 17 residues. This CDR3 is CASSFPPLEYPAYEQYF. The CDR3 nucleotides read TGTGCCAGCAGCTTCCCTCCTCTAGAGTACCCTGCCTACGAGCAGTACTTC.

CDR3 in amino acids: CASSIRGQETQYF. The CDR3 DNA is TGTGCCAGCAGTATCAGGGGGCAAGAGACCCAGTACTTC. The chain couples TRBV7-9 to TRBJ2-5; TRBD1 matches 7 bases. Trimming removed 6 bases from V and 2 bases from J; junction bases left unmatched: 3. The germline gives CDR1 SEHNR, CDR2 FQNEAQ (reference sequence). CDR3 length: 13 amino acids.

This chain joins TRBV28 and TRBJ2-2; D is uncertain. The CDR3 runs to 15 residues. The V gene's germline CDR1 is MDHEN and CDR2 SYDVKM. Trimming took off 1 base at V and 0 bases at J, with 6 bases between the two ends. CDR3: CASSLSTSNTGELFF. CDR3 DNA sequence: TGTGCCAGCAGTTTATCAACATCGAACACCGGGGAGCTGTTTTTT.

This clone has only one observation. This sample also contains other DNA sequences that code for the same CDR3. The rearrangement joins TRBV7-8 to TRBJ2-7; TRBD1 agrees at 9 bases. Germline lookup yields CDR1 SGHVS and CDR2 FQNEAQ. Trimming cost V 5 bases and J 2 bases; bases outside gene matches: 4. The length of the CDR3 is 14 residues. The CDR3: CASSLGTGTYEQYF. The DNA for the CDR3 is TGTGCCAGCAGCCTCGGGACAGGGACCTACGAGCAGTACTTC.

With regard to this clone: Other DNA sequences of this sample code for an identical CDR3. The rearrangement uses TRBV7-9 and TRBJ2-3; 10 nucleotides match TRBD2. The germline gives CDR1 SEHNR, CDR2 FQNEAQ (reference sequence). Unmatched junction bases numbered 1, after V lost 3 bases and J lost 1 base. The CDR3 length is 15 residues. CDR3 sequence: CASSLLAGGTDTQYF. Written as DNA, the CDR3 is TGTGCCAGCAGCTTGCTAGCGGGGGGCACAGATACGCAGTATTTT.

The V call is TRBV28, the J call TRBJ1-5; TRBD1 matches 7 bases. The length of the CDR3 is 17 residues. Germline V gives CDR1 MDHEN, CDR2 SYDVKM. V shed 11 bases and J 1 base; nucleotides not matched to a gene: 17. CDR3 sequence: CASHGPTTGTSNQPQHF. CDR3 DNA sequence: TGTGCCTCTCACGGCCCTACGACAGGGACCAGCAATCAGCCCCAGCATTTT. The whole variable domain, filled in from reference TRBV28 and TRBJ1-5, reads DVKVTQSSRYLVKRTGEKVFLECVQDMDHENMFWYRQDPGLGLRLIYFSYDVKMKEKGDIPEGYSVSREKKERFSLILESASTNQTSMYLCASHGPTTGTSNQPQHFGDGTRLSIL.

This chain uses TRBV5-6 with TRBJ2-7; no clear D. The V end was cut by 4 bases, the J end by 2 bases, with 16 bases between. Germline V CDR1 and CDR2: SGHDT, YYEEEE. This CDR3 has 15 residues. The CDR3 DNA reads as TGTGCCAGCAGCCCCTACGCCAGGTCACCCTACGAGCAGTACTTC. It yields the protein CASSPYARSPYEQYF.

V gene TRBV28 combines with J gene TRBJ1-2; D gene unclear. This CDR3 comprises 16 residues. V lost 3 bases and J lost 5, with 19 bases in between. CDR1 is MDHEN and CDR2 is SYDVKM in the germline V gene. The CDR3 region has the DNA TGTGCCAGCAGTTTTGGAGGCCTGTCGGAGGCATATGGCTACACCTTC. This translates into CASSFGGLSEAYGYTF.

Here the CDR3 DNA reads TGTGCCAGCGGCTACAGGGAGACCCAGTACTTC. It encodes CASGYRETQYF. This chain uses TRBV28 with TRBJ2-5; TRBD1 might be the D (5 bases). The V gene's germline CDR1 is MDHEN and CDR2 SYDVKM. This CDR3 is built from 11 residues. The ends were cut back, 8 bases at V and 5 bases at J, with 9 bases in the middle.

The chain is built from TRBV6-1 and TRBJ1-4; D gene uncertain. Trimming shortened V by 6 bases and J by 0 bases, and 8 bases separated the two germline ends. This CDR3 spans 14 amino acids. Germline assignment: CDR1 MNHNS and CDR2 SASEGT. The DNA of the CDR3 is TGTGCCAGCAGGCCGGATGCAACTAATGAAAAACTGTTTTTT. Translation: CASRPDATNEKLFF.

V is TRBV11-3 and J is TRBJ2-5; 9 bases agree with TRBD1. V dropped 6 bases and J dropped 4; count of bases not matched to a gene: 15. Germline CDR1 is SGHNT and CDR2 is YENEEA. The CDR3 runs 17 residues. In nucleotides, the CDR3 is TGTGCCAGCAGTCTTGGTGGGACAGGGTCCCTCGGAGAGACCCAGTACTTC. It encodes CASSLGGTGSLGETQYF.

A word on this clone: Within the sample, other DNA sequences also encode this same CDR3. CDR3: CASSLEDLNTEAFF. The CDR3, as DNA: TGCGCCAGCAGCTTAGAAGACTTGAACACTGAAGCTTTCTTT. The chain joins TRBV5-1 to TRBJ1-1; D call uncertain. Germline values: CDR1 SGHRS, CDR2 YFSETQ. With 2 bases removed from V and 0 bases from J, the gap between germline ends came to 8 bases. The CDR3 sequence is 14 residues long. Full variable domain (missing parts from reference TRBV5-1 and TRBJ1-1): KAGVTQTPRYLIKTRGQQVTLSCSPISGHRSVSWYQQTPGQGLQFLFEYFSETQRNKGNFPGRFSGRQFSNSRSEMNVSTLELGDSALYLCASSLEDLNTEAFFGQGTRLTVV.

The gene calls are TRBV19 and TRBJ2-7; TRBD2 matches at 10 bases. CDR3 length: 14 residues. Germline lookup yields CDR1 LNHDA and CDR2 SQIVND (reference sequence). The V gene end was trimmed by 4 bases and the J gene end by 2 bases; junction bases not matched to a gene: 2. CDR3 in amino acids: CASSNLAGAYEQYF. Here the CDR3 DNA reads TGTGCCAGTAGTAATCTAGCGGGGGCCTACGAGCAGTACTTC.

The V gene is TRBV30, the J gene TRBJ1-2; D unclear. Trimming cost V 5 bases and J 4 bases, with 8 bases left between them. The CDR3 is 11 amino acids. CDR1 GTSNPN and CDR2 SVGIG come from the germline V gene (reference sequence). The CDR3 is CAWQDLYGYTF. CDR3 sequence (DNA): TGTGCCTGGCAGGATCTCTATGGCTACACCTTC.

V usage is TRBV19 and J usage is TRBJ1-4, with D possibly being TRBD1 (5 bases). This CDR3 spans 18 amino acids. V was cut by 5 bases and J by 5 bases, with 24 bases left in between. The germline CDR1 and CDR2 sequences are LNHDA and SQIVND (reference sequence). The CDR3 loop reads CASSSHASRAEGNEKLFF. The CDR3 nucleotides are TGTGCCAGTAGTTCCCACGCCTCCAGGGCAGAAGGGAATGAAAAACTGTTTTTT.

The chain uses TRBV11-3 and TRBJ2-2; no definite D call. The CDR3 covers 13 residues. The V gene's germline CDR1 is SGHNT and CDR2 YENEEA. The V gene lost 4 bases and the J gene lost 7 bases, with 10 bases spanning the gap. CDR3 DNA: TGTGCCAGCAGCTCCCACATGGGCGGGGAGCTGTTTTTT. This sequence encodes CASSSHMGGELFF.

This sequence joins TRBV6-4 and TRBJ1-5; no definite D call. CDR3 length: 15 residues. Germline CDR1 and CDR2: MRHNA and SNTAGT. Between the trimmed V and J ends, which lost 0 bases and 4 bases, there was a span of 10 bases. The CDR3 reads CASSDSNSRNQPQHF. In DNA form, the CDR3 reads TGTGCCAGCAGTGACTCGAACAGCCGTAATCAGCCCCAGCATTTT.

DNA for the CDR3: TGTGCCAGCAGCATCCTAGCAACCTCGCAGTATTTT. Translation: CASSILATSQYF. This chain joins TRBV7-2 and TRBJ2-3; D is possibly TRBD2 (5 bases). This CDR3 contains 12 residues. The germline V gene has CDR1 SGHTA and CDR2 FQGNSA. V lost 5 bases and J 10 bases, leaving 13 bases between the germline ends.

The chain joins TRBV28 to TRBJ1-1, with D tentatively TRBD1 (6 bases). Germline CDR1 MDHEN, CDR2 SYDVKM. Deletions cut 3 bases from V and 8 bases from J, with 10 bases between. The CDR3 loop spans 12 amino acids. Here the CDR3 reads CASSLRGEEAFF. CDR3 coding DNA: TGTGCCAGCAGTTTGAGGGGGGAAGAAGCTTTCTTT.

The rearrangement links TRBV2 to TRBJ1-2; D might be TRBD1 (6 bases). Germline assignment: CDR1 SNHLY and CDR2 FYNNEI. This CDR3 is built from 13 residues. V was shortened by 3 bases and J by 7 bases, with 12 bases between the two germline ends. This CDR3 is CASSDLRGGGYTF. The CDR3 bases are TGTGCCAGCAGTGATTTACGAGGGGGTGGCTACACCTTC.

The genes are TRBV28 and TRBJ1-5; D remains ambiguous. The V gene lost 7 bases and the J gene lost 1 base, with 8 bases spanning the gap. The CDR3 loop spans 13 amino acids. The germline V gene has CDR1 MDHEN and CDR2 SYDVKM. CDR3 coding DNA: TGTGCCAGCAAGGGATTGAGCAATCAGCCCCAGCATTTT. This encodes CASKGLSNQPQHF. Together with reference TRBV28 and TRBJ1-5, the CDR3 gives the full variable domain: DVKVTQSSRYLVKRTGEKVFLECVQDMDHENMFWYRQDPGLGLRLIYFSYDVKMKEKGDIPEGYSVSREKKERFSLILESASTNQTSMYLCASKGLSNQPQHFGDGTRLSIL.

In this sample, this clone turned up once. The chain links TRBV5-1 to TRBJ2-3, with 7 bases matching TRBD1. CDR1 and CDR2 (germline): SGHRS, YFSETQ. Trimming took 4 bases from V and 0 from J; bases not matched to a gene: 8. The CDR3 is made up of 16 amino acids. The DNA for the CDR3 is TGCGCCAGCAGCCTTCCAGGGACAGCTAGCACAGATACGCAGTATTTT. Its protein is CASSLPGTASTDTQYF.

The table lists this clone with a count of one. V gene TRBV28 combines with J gene TRBJ1-2, with D maybe TRBD1 (5 bases). CDR3 length: 15 residues. CDR1 and CDR2 (germline): MDHEN, SYDVKM. V lost 10 bases and J 0 bases, leaving 18 bases between the germline ends. The DNA for the CDR3 is TGTGCCATCTGGGGCGGCGGATCCCCTAACTATGGCTACACCTTC. It is translated as CAIWGGGSPNYGYTF.